This T cell receptor beta chain was retrieved from a study of vaccination effects on CD4 cells after COVID-19. ViraFEST assay sequencing came after antigen-specific CD4+ T cells were expanded with viral peptide pools. When 10 to 11 days of culture had elapsed, CD4+ T cells were isolated. All participants had two doses of either the BNT162b2 or mRNA-1273 vaccine. Each well held approximately 1.8 million PBMC cultured with about 10 ug/ml peptides and about 10 IU/ml IL-2. Days 3 and 7 saw half the medium replaced with IL-2 medium. Regarding this clone: Its matching antigen is unknown.

Profiling relied on immunoSEQ multiplex PCR, and the TCRdb table lists in-frame clones only, not all of them. The table lists 20,000 to 30,000 clones, over 75% of them singletons. The sequence came from a human donor who received a COVID-19 vaccine. The sample was CD4+ T cells from PBMCs cultured with HCoV-NL63 spike peptides, taken after COVID-19 vaccination.

The CDR3 region is CASSYHRGELFF. The CDR3 bases are TGTGCCAGCAGTTATCATAGGGGGGAGCTGTTTTTT. V gene TRBV6-2 or TRBV6-3 combines with J gene TRBJ2-2; D uncertain. The V end was cut by 3 bases, the J end by 8 bases, with 7 bases between. The CDR3 totals 12 residues. Germline CDR1 MNHEY, CDR2 SVGEGT.